This T cell receptor (beta chain) was recovered during a study of identical twins. General observations from the study: For cord blood, abundant beta clonotypes had fewer insertions, unlike memory repertoires, which showed none. The authors drew conclusions from cross-sectional statistical analysis rather than following the same donors. With beta out-of-frame sequences, excess sharing by twins was weaker.

This CDR3 contains 15 residues. Per germline, CDR1 SGHDT and CDR2 YYEEEE. Trimming stripped 0 bases from V and 4 bases from J, with 8 bases between. This clonotype occurred a few times. Its matching antigen is unknown. A universal primer site was added by template switching, and unique molecular identifiers were carried by the cDNA. TCRdb redid the calling of the 5' RACE reads with MiXCR, one entry per CDR3 protein. The sample consists of approximately 260,000 distinct CDR3 sequences, 11% to 15% of them appearing once. Sequences were obtained from memory (CD45RO+) T cells sorted from blood. The V and J genes are TRBV5-6 and TRBJ1-6; the D is unclear. The clonotype comes from a woman younger than 30 in good health. CDR3 region: CASSLERAYNSPLHF. CDR3 DNA: TGTGCCAGCAGCTTGGAAAGGGCGTATAATTCACCCCTCCACTTT.